Listed below are T cell receptor beta chains from one sample, sequenced in a study of OX40 agonist ivuxolimab in advanced cancers. Generated by immunoSEQ multiplex PCR, the TCRdb table keeps only in-frame clones and is missing some. The profile shows tens of thousands of clones, 80% to 90% of them singletons. The material was CD4+ or CD8+ T cells sorted from blood, obtained in a trial of the OX40 agonist ivuxolimab. These receptors were obtained from an adult with an advanced solid tumor such as melanoma, head and neck, liver or kidney cancer. Both conserved end residues are part of each CDR3. The D gene is left open where the match is weak. The size field is filled for only some rows; it gives once, few, many or a size class.

v_gene	j_gene	d_gene	abundance	CDR3nt	CDR3aa
TRBV10-2	TRBJ2-1	NA	NA	TGCGCCAGCAGTGATCCACGGGAACAATCCTACAATGAGCAGTTCTTC	CASSDPREQSYNEQFF
TRBV5-1	TRBJ1-1	TRBD1	NA	TGCGCCAGCAGCGCGGGACAGGGGTTAAACACTGAAGCTTTCTTT	CASSAGQGLNTEAFF
TRBV7-9	TRBJ2-3	NA	NA	TGTGCCAGCCGCTATAGGGGGGGGGCAGAAGATACGCAGTATTTT	CASRYRGGAEDTQYF
TRBV27	TRBJ1-5	TRBD1	NA	TGTGCCAGCAAGGACAGGGGGCGAGGCAATCAGCCCCAGCATTTT	CASKDRGRGNQPQHF
TRBV7-2	TRBJ2-1	TRBD2	NA	TGTGCCAGCAGCTTAGATAGGGCTAGCGGGGGGCACGGAGAGCAGTTCTTC	CASSLDRASGGHGEQFF
TRBV7-6	TRBJ2-4	NA	NA	TGTGCCAGCAGCTTAGCGTCAGGAAAACGTTTCGACAAAAACATTCAGTACTTC	CASSLASGKRFDKNIQYF
TRBV5-4	TRBJ1-4	NA	NA	TGTGCCAGCAGCTTGAAATTGGGGACATCGTTCCGAAATGAAAAACTGTTTTTT	CASSLKLGTSFRNEKLFF
TRBV6-1	TRBJ2-3	TRBD2	NA	TGTGCCAGCGATAGCGGGGGCACAGATACGCAGTATTTT	CASDSGGTDTQYF
TRBV4-2	TRBJ2-1	TRBD2	NA	TGTGCCAGCAGCGTCCACTCTTCGCGGGAGGGCCGCTATGAGCAGTTCTTC	CASSVHSSREGRYEQFF
TRBV7-6	TRBJ2-1	NA	NA	TGTGCCAGCAGCTTAGAAGGTGAGCAGTTCTTC	CASSLEGEQFF
TRBV4-1	TRBJ2-5	TRBD2	large	TGCGCCAGCAGCCAAATGCTAGCGGTGTACCAAGAGACCCAGTACTTC	CASSQMLAVYQETQYF
TRBV11-3	TRBJ1-2	NA	NA	TGTGCCAGCAGAGTTCAATCATGGCCCTTCCAGGGGTGGGGCTACACCTTC	CASRVQSWPFQGWGYTF
TRBV5-1	TRBJ1-2	NA	NA	TGCGCCAGCAGCTTGTGGGGGGACGGGGGTACCCATGGCTACACCTTC	CASSLWGDGGTHGYTF
TRBV27	TRBJ2-7	TRBD2	NA	TGTGCCAGCGCAGCGGGAGGGAGGAGGGAGCAGTACTTC	CASAAGGRREQYF
TRBV9	TRBJ2-6	NA	NA	TGTGCCAGCAGCCGCCCCTCTGGGGCCAACGTCCTGACTTTC	CASSRPSGANVLTF
TRBV28	TRBJ2-1	NA	NA	TGTGCCAGCAGTCAGGACTGGAAACGGCATGAGCAGTTCTTC	CASSQDWKRHEQFF
TRBV5-1	TRBJ2-1	NA	NA	TGCGCCAGCAGCTTGGGGGGAGTGCAGTTCTTC	CASSLGGVQFF
TRBV27	TRBJ1-1	NA	NA	TGTGCCAGCAGTTTGAGGGCCAGTCAGAACACTGAAGCTTTCTTT	CASSLRASQNTEAFF
TRBV7-9	TRBJ1-1	NA	NA	TGTGCCAGCAGCTTAGGGCAGGGGGCTTTCTTT	CASSLGQGAFF
TRBV7-9	TRBJ1-6	TRBD1	few	TGTGCCAGCAGCCCCCCAGGGGGAGGAGAAAATTCACCCCTCCACTTT	CASSPPGGGENSPLHF
TRBV29-1	TRBJ2-3	TRBD2	few	TGCAGCGTTGACGGGCTAGCGGGGGCCTTAGAGGAAGATACGCAGTATTTT	CSVDGLAGALEEDTQYF
TRBV27	TRBJ2-1	TRBD2	NA	TGTGCCAGCTCCCTTGGAAGTGCGGGAGGGCACAATGAGCAGTTCTTC	CASSLGSAGGHNEQFF
TRBV2	TRBJ2-3	NA	NA	TGTGCCAGCAGTGAATGGCTACAGGGAAGAGATACGCAGTATTTT	CASSEWLQGRDTQYF
TRBV10-3	TRBJ1-2	NA	once	TGTGCCATCAGTGAAGGGGGGCTAGGCTACACCTTC	CAISEGGLGYTF
TRBV5-5	TRBJ2-7	NA	NA	TGTGCCAGCAGCTTGGTGCGGAACCCCTCCTACGAGCAGTACTTC	CASSLVRNPSYEQYF
TRBV7-9	TRBJ1-5	NA	NA	TGTGCCAGCAGCCCGTCCTCAGAGGGTAGCAATCAGCCCCAGCATTTT	CASSPSSEGSNQPQHF
TRBV21-1	TRBJ2-2	NA	NA	TGTGCCAGCAGCAAAGCCCCCGGGCTAGGCTGGGGTAACACCGGGGAGCTGTTTTTT	CASSKAPGLGWGNTGELFF
TRBV7-9	TRBJ1-2	NA	NA	TGTGCCAGCAGCTCCCCGGTTGCATTTAACTATGGCTACACCTTC	CASSSPVAFNYGYTF
TRBV18	TRBJ1-1	NA	NA	TGTGCCAGCTCCGACGGGGTTCGCACTGAAGCTTTCTTT	CASSDGVRTEAFF
TRBV4-1	TRBJ2-1	TRBD2	few	TGCGCCAGCAGCCAAATTCCGGGACTAGTCCATGAGCAGTTCTTC	CASSQIPGLVHEQFF
TRBV4-3	TRBJ1-6	NA	NA	TGCGCCAGCAGCCAAGGTTCCGGGACCTTCTTTTTT	CASSQGSGTFFF
TRBV7-6	TRBJ2-3	TRBD2	NA	TGTGCCAGCAGCTTCTTAGCGGGGGAGGTCACGGATACGCAGTATTTT	CASSFLAGEVTDTQYF
TRBV9	TRBJ2-1	TRBD2	NA	TGTGCCAGCAGCGCCAGGGTAGCGGGGGGGAGTAATGAGCAGTTCTTC	CASSARVAGGSNEQFF
TRBV13	TRBJ1-4	NA	NA	TGTGCCAGCAGCCCTCCAGGGGTCCCAACTAATGAAAAACTGTTTTTT	CASSPPGVPTNEKLFF
TRBV4-1	TRBJ2-7	TRBD2	NA	TGCGCCAGCAGCCAGACTAGCGGGAGCGGTTACGAGCAGTACTTC	CASSQTSGSGYEQYF
TRBV2	TRBJ2-1	NA	NA	TGTGCCAGCAGTGAAACAGACTACAATGAGCAGTTCTTC	CASSETDYNEQFF
TRBV9	TRBJ1-1	NA	few	TGTGCCAGCAGCGTAGGGACGAACACTGAAGCTTTCTTT	CASSVGTNTEAFF
TRBV27	TRBJ1-5	TRBD1	medium-sized	TGTGCCAGCAGTTCGGGGACAGGTTTTCAGCCCCAGCATTTT	CASSSGTGFQPQHF
TRBV7-9	TRBJ2-3	NA	NA	TGTGCCAGCAGCTTAGCCCTGGGTCGCACAGATACGCAGTATTTT	CASSLALGRTDTQYF
TRBV7-2	TRBJ1-6	NA	NA	TGTGCCAGCAGCAACCGGGCCCAAAATTCACCCCTCCACTTT	CASSNRAQNSPLHF
TRBV11-2	TRBJ2-5	NA	NA	TGTGCCAGCAGCTTAAGAGGGGGTGAGCAGTACTTC	CASSLRGGEQYF
TRBV29-1	TRBJ2-3	TRBD1	NA	TGCAGCGTTGAAGGACAGGGATACACAGATACGCAGTATTTT	CSVEGQGYTDTQYF
TRBV5-8	TRBJ1-1	NA	NA	TGTGCCAGCAGCTTTGGTGGGGGGCCGGAAGCTTTCTTT	CASSFGGGPEAFF
TRBV7-6	TRBJ2-3	NA	NA	TGTGCCAGCAGCTTAGTGGGGGGCCCCGTTTCAGATACGCAGTATTTT	CASSLVGGPVSDTQYF
TRBV6-5	TRBJ2-7	NA	NA	TGTGCCAGCAGGTCGGACAGCTCCTACGAGCAGTACTTC	CASRSDSSYEQYF
TRBV6-6	TRBJ2-7	NA	NA	TGTGCCAGCAGTTACTCCCCATCCTACGAGCAGTACTTC	CASSYSPSYEQYF
TRBV29-1	TRBJ2-2	NA	once	TGCAGCGTTGATGGCGCAAGGGGAACGAACACCGGGGAGCTGTTTTTT	CSVDGARGTNTGELFF
TRBV6-5	TRBJ1-2	NA	NA	TGTGCCAGCAGTTACGCACAGGGAGGCTATGGCTACACCTTC	CASSYAQGGYGYTF
TRBV10-2	TRBJ2-7	TRBD2	NA	TGCGCCAGCAATCCAGCGGGAGACCTCTACGAGCAGTACTTC	CASNPAGDLYEQYF
TRBV27	TRBJ2-7	NA	NA	TGTGCCAGCAGTTTATGGTCGGGGCTTTCTTACGAGCAGTACTTC	CASSLWSGLSYEQYF
TRBV7-6	TRBJ2-5	TRBD2	NA	TGTGCCAGCAGCGATACTAGCGGGGGGGCCTTCAGGACCCAGTACTTC	CASSDTSGGAFRTQYF
TRBV7-6	TRBJ2-6	NA	NA	TGTGCCAGCAGCCTCTGTGTCTCACAAAGTCGGGCCAACGTCCTGACTTTC	CASSLCVSQSRANVLTF
TRBV4-2	TRBJ2-3	TRBD2	NA	TGTGCCAGCAGCCAAGAGTTAGCGGGAGGACCAGATACGCAGTATTTT	CASSQELAGGPDTQYF
TRBV30	TRBJ2-3	NA	NA	TGTGCCTGGGTGCCTCCCAAGGCGGTCGGGTCAGATACGCAGTATTTT	CAWVPPKAVGSDTQYF
TRBV7-8	TRBJ2-5	NA	NA	TGTGCCAGCAGCTTAATAGGCAGGGGGACTCAAGAGACCCAGTACTTC	CASSLIGRGTQETQYF